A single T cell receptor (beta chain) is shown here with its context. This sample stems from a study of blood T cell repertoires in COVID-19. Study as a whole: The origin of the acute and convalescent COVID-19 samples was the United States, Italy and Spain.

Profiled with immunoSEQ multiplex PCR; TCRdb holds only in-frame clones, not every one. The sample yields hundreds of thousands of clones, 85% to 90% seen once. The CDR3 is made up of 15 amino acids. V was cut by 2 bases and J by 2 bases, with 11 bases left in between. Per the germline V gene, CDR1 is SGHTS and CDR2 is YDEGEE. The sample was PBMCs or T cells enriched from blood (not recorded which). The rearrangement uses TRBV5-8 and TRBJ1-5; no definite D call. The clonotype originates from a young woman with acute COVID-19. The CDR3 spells CASSFSRQGNQPQHF. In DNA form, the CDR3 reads TGTGCCAGCAGCTTTTCCAGGCAAGGCAATCAGCCCCAGCATTTT.